The rows below give T cell receptor beta chains drawn from one sample of a study of CXCR3-negative and CXCR3-positive naive CD8 T cells. TCRdb processed the 5' RACE reads again and assigns one entry to each CDR3 protein, with no DNA. The record lists tens of thousands of distinct CDR3 sequences, of which the ten most abundant hold about 0.62%. Sequenced sample: naive CXCR3+ CD8+ T cells from blood. These receptors originate from a human donor in good health. Some clones in this sample may be carry-over from other donors' samples. CDR3s include the opening cysteine and the closing phenylalanine or tryptophan.

j_call | v_call | cdr3_aa
TRBJ2-5 | TRBV6-6 | CASSLYPSSQETQYF
TRBJ1-6 | TRBV2 | CASSYNVLSSYNSPLHF
TRBJ2-3 | TRBV5-1 | CASSFGRGGPTDTQYF
TRBJ2-1 | TRBV6-2/TRBV6-3 | CASNELAGNNEQFF
TRBJ2-1 | TRBV7-9 | CASSPPGLAKENEQFF
TRBJ2-7 | TRBV5-6 | CASSVTTLADGSYEQYF
TRBJ1-2 | TRBV7-6 | CASSPAGGSANYGYTF
TRBJ1-3 | TRBV29-1 | CSVEEDLSSGNTIYF
TRBJ2-1 | TRBV7-3 | CASSLYGDEQFF
TRBJ1-4 | TRBV6-6 | CASSYWGSRSDEKLFF
TRBJ1-1 | TRBV14 | CASSHPRQGNTEAFF
TRBJ2-7 | TRBV19 | CASSSSLAGAYEQYF
TRBJ2-7 | TRBV27 | CASSFDSTYEQYF
TRBJ2-1 | TRBV11-2 | CASSYGPSDEQFF
TRBJ2-7 | TRBV29-1 | CSVDLGWNYEQYF
TRBJ2-1 | TRBV27 | CASSSSRSNEQLF